Listed below are T cell receptor beta chains from one sample, sequenced in a study of T cell clones after liver transplantation. Assay: immunoSEQ multiplex PCR; the TCRdb copy retains only in-frame clones and omits some. The data show some 59,000 clones, 60% to 75% seen once. The sequencing here drew on CD4+ T cells from blood, taken at the 22-month timepoint. The origin of the receptors is a human patient who received a liver transplant. Among the T cells, some may be from the graft donor. Both conserved end residues are part of each CDR3. Fields, in order: clone size, J gene, D gene, V gene, CDR3 DNA, CDR3 protein. A D gene is named only where the DNA matches it firmly. Size values are once, few and many counts, or a class for expanded clones, and some rows have none.

NA	TRBJ2-7	NA	TRBV18	TGTGCCAGCTCACCCTCCGGGGCATACTACGAGCAGTACTTC	CASSPSGAYYEQYF
NA	TRBJ2-3	TRBD1	TRBV4-1	TGCGCCAGCAGCCGGGACAGATACACAGATACGCAGTATTTT	CASSRDRYTDTQYF
NA	TRBJ1-4	NA	TRBV4-1	TGCGCCAGCAGCCAAGTTGTAGGCGCAACTAATGAAAAACTGTTTTTT	CASSQVVGATNEKLFF
NA	TRBJ1-2	NA	TRBV6-5	TGTGCCAGCAGTTACTCGAGACAGCTGGACTACACCTTC	CASSYSRQLDYTF
NA	TRBJ1-1	NA	TRBV15	TGTGCCACCAGCAGAACAATTACAGAGAACACTGAAGCTTTCTTT	CATSRTITENTEAFF
NA	TRBJ2-3	NA	TRBV5-1	TGCGCCAGCAGCTTGGCCGGTGGTTACACAGATACGCAGTATTTT	CASSLAGGYTDTQYF
NA	TRBJ2-7	NA	TRBV10-1	TGCGCCAGCAGTGAAGGACACCAAGGGTACGAGCAGTACTTC	CASSEGHQGYEQYF
once	TRBJ1-6	NA	TRBV27	TGTGCCAGCACCCAGGGACGGTATAATTCACCCCTCCACTTT	CASTQGRYNSPLHF
few	TRBJ1-2	NA	TRBV10-3	TGTGCCATCAGTGAGTCAGGGCAGATATATGGCTACACCTTC	CAISESGQIYGYTF
NA	TRBJ2-2	NA	TRBV13	TGTGCCAGCAGCGGCGGTCACGGGGAGCTGTTTTTT	CASSGGHGELFF
NA	TRBJ1-1	NA	TRBV28	TGTGCCAGCAGTTCTAGGGGGATGGGCACTGAAGCTTTCTTT	CASSSRGMGTEAFF
NA	TRBJ2-1	NA	TRBV11-2	TGTGCCAGCAGCTCCCCGGCGGGCCAGATGTTCAATGAGCAGTTCTTC	CASSSPAGQMFNEQFF
NA	TRBJ2-7	NA	TRBV10-3	TGTGCCATCAGTGGTACAGGTTCCTACGAGCAGTACTTC	CAISGTGSYEQYF
NA	TRBJ1-2	TRBD1	TRBV28	TGTGCCAGCAGTGTCCAGGGGGAAGGCTACACCTTC	CASSVQGEGYTF
many	TRBJ2-7	TRBD1	TRBV30	TGTGCCTGGAGTGTTGGGACAGGGCACTACGAGCAGTACTTC	CAWSVGTGHYEQYF
NA	TRBJ1-2	NA	TRBV6-5	TGTGCCAGCAGTAACGGACAGAGCTTTGGCTACACCTTC	CASSNGQSFGYTF
NA	TRBJ1-5	TRBD1	TRBV6-1	TGTGCCAGCAGTGAAGCGAACAGGGGGCAGGGTCAGCCCCAGCATTTT	CASSEANRGQGQPQHF
NA	TRBJ2-7	TRBD1	TRBV9	TGTGCCAGCAGATCCGGGACAGGGGCGGACGAGCAGTACTTC	CASRSGTGADEQYF
NA	TRBJ1-2	NA	TRBV6-1	TGTGCCAGCAGTGAAGACAGACATGGCTACACCTTC	CASSEDRHGYTF
few	TRBJ1-1	NA	TRBV30	TGTGCCTGGAGCCGAGGGATGTTCGGCACTGAAGCTTTCTTT	CAWSRGMFGTEAFF
few	TRBJ1-5	NA	TRBV30	TGTGCCTGGAGGTCGGGGGCGAATCAGCCCCAGCATTTT	CAWRSGANQPQHF
NA	TRBJ2-2	NA	TRBV7-8	TGTGCCAGCAGCTTAGTTCACTCGGTTCCCGGGGAGCTGTTTTTT	CASSLVHSVPGELFF
NA	TRBJ1-4	NA	TRBV27	TGTGCCAGCAGTTTATCGCTCGGCGGAATAGAAAAACTGTTTTTT	CASSLSLGGIEKLFF
few	TRBJ1-1	NA	TRBV11-2	TGTGCCAGCAGCCTGGGACGGGGGGTCACTGAAGCTTTCTTT	CASSLGRGVTEAFF
NA	TRBJ2-1	TRBD2	TRBV6-6	TGTGCCAGCCGGCCTGGGGGGGACAATGAGCAGTTCTTC	CASRPGGDNEQFF
NA	TRBJ2-7	NA	TRBV30	TGTGCCTGGAGTGTACTACGGGGCTACGAGCAGTACTTC	CAWSVLRGYEQYF
NA	TRBJ1-4	NA	TRBV7-9	TGTGCCAGCAGCTTAGCTCAAACAGCAACTAATGAAAAACTGTTTTTT	CASSLAQTATNEKLFF
few	TRBJ2-3	TRBD2	TRBV5-4	TGTGCCAGCAGCCCGACTAGCGGGGGGGCGGATACGCAGTATTTT	CASSPTSGGADTQYF
NA	TRBJ2-6	NA	TRBV5-6	TGTGCCAGCAGCTTGGCCGCGGGGTCAGGGTCTGGGGCCAACGTCCTGACTTTC	CASSLAAGSGSGANVLTF
NA	TRBJ2-7	TRBD1	TRBV5-6	TGTGCCAGCAGCTTCGGGACAGGAAGCTCCTACGAGCAGTACTTC	CASSFGTGSSYEQYF
NA	TRBJ2-2	TRBD1	TRBV28	TGTGCCAGCAGTTATCCGACAGGGAAGCTGAACACCGGGGAGCTGTTTTTT	CASSYPTGKLNTGELFF
once	TRBJ2-5	NA	TRBV5-4	TGTGCCAGCAGCCCTGGACTCCTACAAGAGACCCAGTACTTC	CASSPGLLQETQYF
NA	TRBJ2-5	TRBD1	TRBV7-3	TGTGCCAGCAGCTTAAGAGGGACAGGGGCCCAAGAGACCCAGTACTTC	CASSLRGTGAQETQYF
few	TRBJ1-5	NA	TRBV2	TGTGCCAGCAGTCTGACAGGAGGTAGTCAGCCCCAGCATTTT	CASSLTGGSQPQHF
NA	TRBJ1-2	TRBD1	TRBV7-9	TGTGCCAGCACCCCGGCGGGCAGGGGGAAGGAAGGCTACACCTTC	CASTPAGRGKEGYTF
NA	TRBJ1-6	NA	TRBV19	TGTGCCAGTAGCCCGTCATCAGGTGATTCACCCCTCCACTTT	CASSPSSGDSPLHF
few	TRBJ2-3	NA	TRBV7-8	TGTGCCAGCAGCTTAGAGGACGGGGACGTGAGTACAGATACGCAGTATTTT	CASSLEDGDVSTDTQYF
NA	TRBJ1-2	TRBD1	TRBV6-5	TGTGCCAGCAGGTCGCAGGGGGCGAACTATGGCTACACCTTC	CASRSQGANYGYTF
NA	TRBJ1-3	NA	TRBV9	TGTGCCAGCAGTCTAGCCGGGGGCTCTGGAAACACCATATATTTT	CASSLAGGSGNTIYF
NA	TRBJ1-2	TRBD1	TRBV5-8	TGTGCCAGCAGCGGGGGACAGGGAACCCTATATGGCTACACCTTC	CASSGGQGTLYGYTF
few	TRBJ2-7	TRBD1	TRBV6-5	TGTGCCAGCAGCCGGACAGGGGGCGTCTACGAGCAGTACTTC	CASSRTGGVYEQYF
medium-sized	TRBJ2-7	NA	TRBV7-9	TGTGCCAGCAGCCCATCAGGGGTTGGACTGTACTTC	CASSPSGVGLYF
NA	TRBJ2-5	NA	TRBV10-3	TGTGCCATCAGCCGGGACACCCAAGAGACCCAGTACTTC	CAISRDTQETQYF
NA	TRBJ1-4	NA	TRBV7-9	TGTGCCAGCAGCCCTTCGGCGGCAGGGCCTAATGAAAAACTGTTTTTT	CASSPSAAGPNEKLFF
NA	TRBJ2-3	TRBD2	TRBV11-2	TGTGCCAGCAGTTTCCTAGCGGGGGAACCCCAGGATACGCAGTATTTT	CASSFLAGEPQDTQYF
many	TRBJ1-1	TRBD1	TRBV7-9	TGTGCCAGCGTTATCGAGGGGGCGAACACTGAAGCTTTCTTT	CASVIEGANTEAFF
NA	TRBJ1-2	TRBD1	TRBV11-2	TGTGCCAGCAGCTTAGCCCCGAGACAGGGAGCCCACACCTTC	CASSLAPRQGAHTF
NA	TRBJ2-5	TRBD2	TRBV29-1	TGCAGCGTTGAGTTAGTAGGGATGAGAAGCGGGGGGGAGACCCAGTACTTC	CSVELVGMRSGGETQYF
once	TRBJ2-7	NA	TRBV18	TGTGCCAGCTCACCCGGGATCGGAGGCTACGAGCAGTACTTC	CASSPGIGGYEQYF